This TCR beta chain was retrieved from a study of human T cells and chemical hapten exposure. Study information: TCR yield per sample varied, mainly due to pooled library volumes. Study-wide results and caveats: DPC sensitization did not alter TCRs above 1 in 1000 frequency.

The CDR3 loop spans 13 amino acids. CDR1 and CDR2 from the germline V gene are SNHLY and FYNNEI. The V segment lost 7 bases and the J segment 4 bases; nucleotides outside the gene matches: 5. Separate cDNA molecules received unique molecular identifiers, which the library attached to them. Study processing details: Sampled TCR counts reached a median of approximately 94,000 per sample, with values ranging from about 20,000 to 750,000. TCRdb recomputed calls from the RACE reads with MiXCR, one row per CDR3 protein. These V and J calls rely on TCRdb rather than the paper's analysis. The repertoire holds roughly 75,000 distinct CDR3 sequences, 8.6% seen once, with 1.7% in the top ten. Specified time point: healthy volunteer bleed at 6 weeks. Unfractionated whole blood served as the source for total RNA extraction. Concerning this clonotype itself: The antigen is unknown.

The rearrangement joins TRBV2 to TRBJ1-1, with 8 bases lining up with TRBD1. The source material was whole blood. This receptor was obtained from a female donor in good health. Some clones in this sample may be carry-over from other donors' samples. The CDR3 spells CASTADRGTEAFF. The CDR3, as DNA: TGTGCCAGCACCGCAGACAGGGGCACTGAAGCTTTCTTT.